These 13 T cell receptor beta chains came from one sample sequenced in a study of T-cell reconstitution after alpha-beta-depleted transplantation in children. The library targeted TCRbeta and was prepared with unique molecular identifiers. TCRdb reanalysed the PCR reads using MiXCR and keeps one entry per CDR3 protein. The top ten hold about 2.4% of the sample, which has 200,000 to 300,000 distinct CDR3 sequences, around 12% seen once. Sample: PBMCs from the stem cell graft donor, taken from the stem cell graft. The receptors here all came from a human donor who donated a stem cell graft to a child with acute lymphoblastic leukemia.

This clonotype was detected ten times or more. CDR3 loop: CASRGPLDRGQETQYF. The DNA for the CDR3 is TGCGCCAGCAGGGGGCCTCTTGACAGGGGTCAAGAGACCCAGTACTTC. The chain combines TRBV5-1 with TRBJ2-5; 8 bases are shared with TRBD1. This CDR3 comprises 16 residues. Trimming removed 5 bases from V and 2 bases from J; junction bases left unmatched: 11. Germline V gives CDR1 SGHRS, CDR2 YFSETQ.

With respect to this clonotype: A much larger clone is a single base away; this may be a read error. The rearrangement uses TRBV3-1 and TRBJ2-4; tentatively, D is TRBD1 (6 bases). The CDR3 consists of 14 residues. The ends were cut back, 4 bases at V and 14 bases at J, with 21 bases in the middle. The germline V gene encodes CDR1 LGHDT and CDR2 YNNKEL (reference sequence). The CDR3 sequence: CASSPYPGQHGEYF. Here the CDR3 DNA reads TGTGCCAGCAGCCCCTATCCGGGACAACATGGAGAGTACTTC.

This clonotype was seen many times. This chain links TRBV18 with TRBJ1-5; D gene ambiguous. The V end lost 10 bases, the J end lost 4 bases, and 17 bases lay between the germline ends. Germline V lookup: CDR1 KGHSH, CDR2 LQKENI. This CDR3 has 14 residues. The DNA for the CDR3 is TGTGCCACCAACTTGGACGGCGGGAATCAGCCCCAGCATTTT. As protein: CATNLDGGNQPQHF.

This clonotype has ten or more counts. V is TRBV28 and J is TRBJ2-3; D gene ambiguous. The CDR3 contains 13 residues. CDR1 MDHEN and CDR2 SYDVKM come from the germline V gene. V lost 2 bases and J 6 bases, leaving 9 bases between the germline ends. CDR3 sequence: CASSLAVYDTQYF. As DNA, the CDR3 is TGTGCCAGCAGTTTAGCGGTATATGATACGCAGTATTTT.

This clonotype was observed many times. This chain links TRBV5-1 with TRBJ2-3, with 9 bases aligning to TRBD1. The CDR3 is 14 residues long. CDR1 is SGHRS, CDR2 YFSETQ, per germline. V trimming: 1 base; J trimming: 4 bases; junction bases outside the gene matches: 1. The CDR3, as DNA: TGCGCCAGCAGCTTGACAGGGGGCGCAGATACGCAGTATTTT. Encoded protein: CASSLTGGADTQYF.

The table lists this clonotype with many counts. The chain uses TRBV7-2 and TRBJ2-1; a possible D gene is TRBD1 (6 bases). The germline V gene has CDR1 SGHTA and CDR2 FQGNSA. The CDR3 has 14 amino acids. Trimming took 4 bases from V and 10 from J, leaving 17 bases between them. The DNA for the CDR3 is TGTGCCAGCAGCTACGCCCCAGGGGCTGACGAGCAGTTCTTC. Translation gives CASSYAPGADEQFF.

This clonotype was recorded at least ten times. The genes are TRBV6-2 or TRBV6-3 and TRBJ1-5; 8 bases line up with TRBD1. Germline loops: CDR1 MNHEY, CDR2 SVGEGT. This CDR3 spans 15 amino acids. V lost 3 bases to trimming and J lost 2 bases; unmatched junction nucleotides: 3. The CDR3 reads CASSYPGQGNQPQHF. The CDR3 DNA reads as TGTGCCAGCAGTTATCCGGGACAGGGCAATCAGCCCCAGCATTTT.

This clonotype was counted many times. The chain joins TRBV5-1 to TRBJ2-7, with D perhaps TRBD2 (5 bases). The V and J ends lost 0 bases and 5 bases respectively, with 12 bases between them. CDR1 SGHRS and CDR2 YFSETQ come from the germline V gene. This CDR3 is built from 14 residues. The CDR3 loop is CASSLVGRGNEQYF. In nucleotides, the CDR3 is TGCGCCAGCAGCTTGGTAGGTCGGGGTAACGAGCAGTACTTC. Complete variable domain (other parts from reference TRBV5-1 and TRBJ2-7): KAGVTQTPRYLIKTRGQQVTLSCSPISGHRSVSWYQQTPGQGLQFLFEYFSETQRNKGNFPGRFSGRQFSNSRSEMNVSTLELGDSALYLCASSLVGRGNEQYFGPGTRLTVT.

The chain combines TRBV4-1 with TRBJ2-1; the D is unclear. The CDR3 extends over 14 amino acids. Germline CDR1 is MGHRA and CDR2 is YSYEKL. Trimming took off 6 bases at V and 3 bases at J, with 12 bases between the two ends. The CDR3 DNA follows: TGCGCCAGCAGGAGCTTGCTTGGCTACAATGAGCAGTTCTTC. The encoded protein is CASRSLLGYNEQFF.

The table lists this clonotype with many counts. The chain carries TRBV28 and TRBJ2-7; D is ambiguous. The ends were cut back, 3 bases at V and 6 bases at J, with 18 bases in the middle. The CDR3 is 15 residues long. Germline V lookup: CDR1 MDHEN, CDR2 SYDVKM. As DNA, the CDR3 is TGTGCCAGCAGTTTGTCGCATCATGCTGGGTTCGAGCAGTACTTC. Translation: CASSLSHHAGFEQYF.

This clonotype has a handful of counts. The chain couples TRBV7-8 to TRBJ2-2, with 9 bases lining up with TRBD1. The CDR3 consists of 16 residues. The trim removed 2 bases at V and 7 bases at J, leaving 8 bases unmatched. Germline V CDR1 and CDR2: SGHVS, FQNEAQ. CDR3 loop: CASSLWDREGGGELFF. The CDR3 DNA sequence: TGTGCCAGCAGCTTATGGGACAGGGAGGGAGGCGGGGAGCTGTTTTTT.

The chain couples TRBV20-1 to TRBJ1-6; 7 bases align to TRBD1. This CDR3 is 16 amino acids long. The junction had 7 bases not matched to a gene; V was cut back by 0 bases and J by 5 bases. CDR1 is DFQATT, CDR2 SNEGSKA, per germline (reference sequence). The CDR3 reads CSARDPGQPDNSPLHF. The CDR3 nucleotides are TGCAGTGCTAGAGATCCGGGACAGCCGGATAATTCACCCCTCCACTTT.

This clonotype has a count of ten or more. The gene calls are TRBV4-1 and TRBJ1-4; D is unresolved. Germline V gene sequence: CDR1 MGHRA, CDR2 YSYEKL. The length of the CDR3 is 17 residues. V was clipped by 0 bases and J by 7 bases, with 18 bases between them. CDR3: CASSQDGRGRLGEKLFF. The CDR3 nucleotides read TGCGCCAGCAGCCAAGATGGCAGAGGACGTCTCGGTGAAAAACTGTTTTTT.